Listed here are 30 T cell receptor beta chains from one sample, sequenced in a study of cytomegalovirus exposure and HLA in healthy donors. PCR involved 60 Vbeta and 13 Jbeta primers. TCRdb keeps only in-frame clones here, not all; method: immunoSEQ multiplex PCR. The table includes roughly 100,000 clones, around 60% detected once. The sequenced material came from PBMCs. The receptors were gathered from a human donor in good health.

For the CDR3, the DNA is TGTGCCAGCTCACCGCGACAGGGACTTTACGAGCAGTACTTC. This sequence encodes CASSPRQGLYEQYF. The chain is built from TRBV18 and TRBJ2-7, with TRBD1 as a possible D gene (7 bases). CDR3 length: 14 amino acids. Trimming pared 3 bases from V and 4 bases from J, leaving 13 bases between. Germline CDR1 is KGHSH and CDR2 is LQKENI.

This chain connects TRBV30 to TRBJ2-1; a weak D match, TRBD2 (6 bases). The CDR3 is 13 residues long. Trimming stripped 3 bases from V and 3 bases from J, with 9 bases between. Looked up from germline, CDR1 is GTSNPN and CDR2 is SVGIG (reference sequence). Here the CDR3 reads CAWRPGLYNEQFF. In DNA form, the CDR3 reads TGTGCCTGGAGGCCGGGACTCTACAATGAGCAGTTCTTC.

J is TRBJ2-2 and V is TRBV7-6; no reliable D call. The length of the CDR3 is 14 residues. Trimming left V 5 bases short and J 4 bases short, with 11 bases between. Germline CDR1 is SGHVS and CDR2 is FNYEAQ. CDR3 loop: CASSQQLSTGELFF. DNA of the CDR3: TGTGCCAGCAGCCAACAATTAAGCACCGGGGAGCTGTTTTTT.

This clone was seen once. The V call is TRBV4-1, the J call TRBJ1-5; no clear D. Trimming pared 4 bases from V and 7 bases from J, leaving 14 bases between. This CDR3 spans 14 amino acids. CDR1 is MGHRA and CDR2 is YSYEKL in the germline V gene. This CDR3 reads CASSPLPGSQPQHF. The CDR3 DNA sequence: TGCGCCAGCAGCCCCCTCCCGGGATCCCAGCCCCAGCATTTT.

The J gene is TRBJ2-7, the V gene TRBV7-3; the D gene is possibly TRBD2 (5 bases). The V and J ends lost 1 base and 3 bases respectively, with 13 bases between them. CDR3 length: 15 residues. CDR1 is SGHTA and CDR2 is FQGTGA in the germline V gene. CDR3 loop: CASSLNGNGHYEQYF. DNA for the CDR3: TGTGCCAGCAGCTTAAACGGGAATGGCCACTACGAGCAGTACTTC.

The chain links TRBV28 to TRBJ1-5; D uncertain. The CDR3 is 16 amino acids. Germline-derived CDR1 and CDR2 are MDHEN and SYDVKM. Trimming left V 5 bases short and J 6 bases short, with 20 bases between. CDR3 loop: CASSPPGGGVAQPQHF. Here the CDR3 DNA reads TGTGCCAGCAGTCCGCCCGGAGGCGGCGTGGCTCAGCCCCAGCATTTT.

The chain recombines TRBV27 with TRBJ2-1, with 7 nucleotides matching TRBD2. V was clipped by 2 bases and J by 1 base; unmatched bases: 5. The CDR3 totals 16 residues. CDR1 is MNHEY, CDR2 SMNVEV, per germline (reference sequence). CDR3 region: CASSLDQRGSYNEQFF. In nucleotides, the CDR3 is TGTGCCAGCAGTTTAGACCAGCGGGGTTCCTACAATGAGCAGTTCTTC.

This clone has a handful of counts. J is TRBJ2-7 and V is TRBV11-1; tentative D call: TRBD1 (6 bases). CDR1 is SGHAT, CDR2 FQDESV, per germline (reference sequence). Trimming cost V 2 bases and J 2 bases, with 10 bases left between them. The CDR3 loop spans 14 amino acids. Here the CDR3 DNA reads TGTGCCAGCAGCTTATCGAAGGGGGCCTACGAGCAGTACTTC. It is translated as CASSLSKGAYEQYF.

V and J are TRBV7-3 and TRBJ2-3, with 7 bases fitting TRBD2. The V gene's germline CDR1 is SGHTA and CDR2 FQGTGA. The ends lost 2 bases at V and 4 bases at J; junction bases unmatched: 9. The CDR3 totals 16 residues. The CDR3 protein is CASSLLGGRGADTQYF. CDR3 DNA sequence: TGTGCCAGCAGCTTATTAGGCGGGAGAGGGGCAGATACGCAGTATTTT.

The V and J genes are TRBV27 and TRBJ2-1; D is possibly TRBD2 (6 bases). This CDR3 comprises 14 residues. Germline V CDR1 and CDR2: MNHEY, SMNVEV (reference sequence). V was pared by 3 bases and J by 7 bases, with 13 bases between. CDR3 in DNA: TGTGCCAGCAGTTTCTTCGGGACTGGGAATGAGCAGTTCTTC. Protein product: CASSFFGTGNEQFF.

The chain links TRBV30 to TRBJ1-4; TRBD1 matches 8 bases. This CDR3 has 17 amino acids. Trimming at V came to 0 bases and at J to 11 bases, leaving 17 bases not matched to a gene. Looked up from germline, CDR1 is GTSNPN and CDR2 is SVGIG (reference sequence). The CDR3 region has the DNA TGTGCCTGGAGTGTCTTGGAGGGGATGGGACAGGTCGGCAAACTGTTTTTT. It codes for CAWSVLEGMGQVGKLFF.

This clone appeared a few times. V and J are TRBV5-1 and TRBJ2-5; 8 bases agree with TRBD2. V shed 3 bases and J 2 bases; nucleotides not matched to a gene: 6. The germline gives CDR1 SGHRS, CDR2 YFSETQ. The CDR3 runs to 15 residues. DNA for the CDR3: TGCGCCAGCAGCTCGGGACTAGACTATCAAGAGACCCAGTACTTC. Translated, it gives CASSSGLDYQETQYF.

This clone appeared a few times. This chain connects TRBV28 to TRBJ2-7, with D possibly matching TRBD1 (5 bases). CDR3 size: 13 residues. Trimming left V 2 bases short and J 4 bases short, with 9 bases between. The V gene's germline CDR1 is MDHEN and CDR2 SYDVKM. For the CDR3, the DNA is TGTGCCAGCAGTTTAGGAAGGGGTTACGAGCAGTACTTC. It specifies CASSLGRGYEQYF.

The chain employs TRBV6-1 and TRBJ1-1; D may be TRBD1 (6 bases). Germline V gene sequence: CDR1 MNHNS, CDR2 SASEGT. V dropped 3 bases and J dropped 5 bases, with 22 bases sitting between them. The CDR3 runs 17 residues. CDR3: CASSEGLRGGAWTEAFF. The CDR3 coding sequence is TGTGCCAGCAGTGAGGGTTTACGTGGGGGGGCTTGGACTGAAGCTTTCTTT.

This clone was counted between two and nine times. The gene calls are TRBV9 and TRBJ2-5, with D perhaps matching TRBD1 (6 bases). The CDR3 spans 14 residues. The germline V and J ends were trimmed by 3 bases and 4 bases, with 13 bases remaining between them. The germline V gene encodes CDR1 SGDLS and CDR2 YYNGEE. The DNA of the CDR3 is TGTGCCAGCAGCGCCAGGGGAGATCCAGAGACCCAGTACTTC. It is translated as CASSARGDPETQYF.

The chain couples TRBV27 to TRBJ1-1; no clear D gene. The CDR3 is made up of 13 amino acids. Germline lookup yields CDR1 MNHEY and CDR2 SMNVEV (reference sequence). V lost 2 bases to trimming and J lost 4 bases, with 8 bases between them. The CDR3 sequence: CASSLQGSTEAFF. CDR3 coding DNA: TGTGCCAGCAGTTTACAAGGGAGCACTGAAGCTTTCTTT.

Regarding this clone: One end of the junction fails to match germline, which may point to a read error. The rearrangement links TRBV7-9 to TRBJ2-7; the D is unclear. The CDR3 is 12 residues long. Per germline, CDR1 SEHNR and CDR2 FQNEAQ (reference sequence). The CDR3 region has the DNA TGTTCCAGCAGCTTCTCCCGTTACGAGCAGTACTTC. It translates to CSSSFSRYEQYF.

The chain employs TRBV15 and TRBJ2-1, with 9 bases aligning to TRBD2. CDR1 is LNHNV and CDR2 is YYDKDF in the germline V gene (reference sequence). Trimming removed 6 bases from V and 4 bases from J; junction bases left unmatched: 10. CDR3 length: 16 amino acids. The CDR3 spells CATREIGTSFYNEQFF. The CDR3 nucleotides read TGTGCCACCAGGGAAATCGGGACTAGCTTTTACAATGAGCAGTTCTTC. Together with reference TRBV15 and TRBJ2-1, the CDR3 gives the full variable domain: DAMVIQNPRYQVTQFGKPVTLSCSQTLNHNVMYWYQQKSSQAPKLLFHYYDKDFNNEADTPDNFQSRRPNTSFCFLDIRSPGLGDTAMYLCATREIGTSFYNEQFFGPGTRLTVL.

The chain joins TRBV19 to TRBJ2-7; 12 positions agree with TRBD2. In germline, CDR1 is LNHDA, CDR2 SQIVND (reference sequence). The CDR3 length is 21 residues. Trimming at V came to 8 bases and at J to 4 bases, leaving 27 bases not matched to a gene. CDR3 bases: TGTGCCAGTTGGGCCTACCACTCGGACAGGAGTAAACTAGCGGGAGGTTACGAGCAGTACTTC. This translates into CASWAYHSDRSKLAGGYEQYF. The full variable domain, completed using reference TRBV19 and TRBJ2-7, is DGGITQSPKYLFRKEGQNVTLSCEQNLNHDAMYWYRQDPGQGLRLIYYSQIVNDFQKGDIAEGYSVSREKKESFPLTVTSAQKNPTAFYLCASWAYHSDRSKLAGGYEQYFGPGTRLTVT.

V usage is TRBV6-5 and J usage is TRBJ1-2, with 12 bases fitting TRBD1. From germline, CDR1 is MNHEY and CDR2 SVGAGI. The V gene end was trimmed by 5 bases and the J gene end by 7 bases; junction bases not matched to a gene: 8. There are 15 residues in the CDR3. CDR3 nucleotides: TGTGCCAGCAGTACGGCCGGGACAGGGGGCAGTGGCTACACCTTC. Translated: CASSTAGTGGSGYTF.

The rearrangement links TRBV28 to TRBJ1-1, with D possibly being TRBD1 (5 bases). The V and J ends lost 4 bases and 8 bases respectively, with 11 bases between them. This CDR3 is 12 amino acids long. CDR1 is MDHEN and CDR2 is SYDVKM in the germline V gene. CDR3 bases: TGTGCCAGCAGTTGGGGGGTCGGGGAAGCTTTCTTT. It yields the protein CASSWGVGEAFF.

The CDR3 protein is CASRGQFQETQYF. The DNA for the CDR3 is TGTGCCAGCAGGGGACAGTTCCAAGAGACCCAGTACTTC. This chain uses TRBV6-1 with TRBJ2-5; 7 positions match TRBD1. Germline V gives CDR1 MNHNS, CDR2 SASEGT. The CDR3 consists of 13 residues. The ends lost 6 bases at V and 1 base at J; junction bases unmatched: 2.

The table lists this clone with a few counts. The chain joins TRBV4-1 to TRBJ1-5; D is possibly TRBD1 (5 bases). V shed 1 base and J shed 2 bases, with 12 bases lying between them. CDR3 length equals 16 residues. The V gene's germline CDR1 is MGHRA and CDR2 YSYEKL. Here the CDR3 reads CASSQAPGGGNQPQHF. The CDR3 nucleotides are TGCGCCAGCAGCCAAGCCCCGGGGGGAGGCAATCAGCCCCAGCATTTT.

This chain connects TRBV6-1 to TRBJ2-7; the match to TRBD1 covers 10 bases. J lost 6 bases, V lost 6 bases, and 8 bases had no gene match. Germline V CDR1 and CDR2: MNHNS, SASEGT. The CDR3 has 14 amino acids. Here the CDR3 DNA reads TGTGCCAGCAGCGTTGGACAGGGGGGCGGCGAGCAGTACTTC. It encodes CASSVGQGGGEQYF.

This clone occurred a few times. V and J are TRBV7-9 and TRBJ1-2; possible D gene TRBD1, 6 bases. V was pared by 4 bases and J by 8 bases, with 11 bases between. The CDR3 is 12 residues long. From germline, CDR1 is SEHNR and CDR2 FQNEAQ (reference sequence). The CDR3 here is CASSSNREGYTF. The CDR3 bases are TGTGCCAGCAGCTCTAACAGGGAGGGCTACACCTTC.

On this clone itself: The junction departs from germline at one end; a sequencing error may be responsible. The chain couples TRBV5-1 to TRBJ2-7, with D perhaps TRBD2 (6 bases). This CDR3 contains 15 residues. Germline V gene lookup returns CDR1 SGHRS and CDR2 YFSETQ. The CDR3 loop is CANSSNGGILYEQYF. The CDR3 DNA reads TGCGCCAACAGCTCGAACGGGGGAATCCTCTACGAGCAGTACTTC.

The chain carries TRBV2 and TRBJ2-3; 12 bases line up with TRBD2. Germline lookup yields CDR1 SNHLY and CDR2 FYNNEI. The CDR3 covers 16 residues. V shed 6 bases and J 1 base; nucleotides not matched to a gene: 5. The CDR3 DNA follows: TGTGCCAGCAGGGTCGGGACTAGCGGGCGCACAGATACGCAGTATTTT. It encodes CASRVGTSGRTDTQYF.

The chain links TRBV27 to TRBJ2-7, with TRBD1 identical over 7 bases. Germline CDR1 MNHEY, CDR2 SMNVEV (reference sequence). J lost 4 bases, V lost 4 bases, and 13 bases had no gene match. The CDR3 is made up of 16 amino acids. The CDR3 coding sequence is TGTGCCAGCAGTTCCTACCGACAGGGTATCGGGTACGAGCAGTACTTC. Translated: CASSSYRQGIGYEQYF.

The V and J genes are TRBV11-3 and TRBJ2-3, with 8 nucleotides matching TRBD2. V shed 3 bases and J 3 bases; nucleotides not matched to a gene: 5. The CDR3 length is 15 residues. Looked up from germline, CDR1 is SGHNT and CDR2 is YENEEA. The CDR3 sequence is CASSFGSGRTDTQYF. CDR3 coding DNA: TGTGCCAGCAGCTTCGGAAGCGGGAGAACAGATACGCAGTATTTT. Based on the CDR3 plus reference TRBV11-3 and TRBJ2-3, the full variable domain is EAGVVQSPRYKIIEKKQPVAFWCNPISGHNTLYWYLQNLGQGPELLIRYENEEAVDDSQLPKDRFSAERLKGVDSTLKIQPAELGDSAVYLCASSFGSGRTDTQYFGPGTRLTVL.

This chain uses TRBV19 with TRBJ1-1; D gene uncertain. The CDR3 spans 12 residues. Germline loops: CDR1 LNHDA, CDR2 SQIVND (reference sequence). Deletions cut 7 bases from V and 1 base from J, with 7 bases between. The CDR3 spells CASKTGNTEAFF. DNA of the CDR3: TGTGCCAGTAAAACCGGGAACACTGAAGCTTTCTTT. The whole variable domain, filled in from reference TRBV19 and TRBJ1-1, reads DGGITQSPKYLFRKEGQNVTLSCEQNLNHDAMYWYRQDPGQGLRLIYYSQIVNDFQKGDIAEGYSVSREKKESFPLTVTSAQKNPTAFYLCASKTGNTEAFFGQGTRLTVV.